This TCR beta chain was captured by sequencing in a study of T cell responses to AZD1222 COVID-19 vaccine. About the study: Second-dose schedules of about 4 or about 12 weeks were combined. Study observations and caveats: Repertoire sampling was restricted to post-peak T cell response timepoints. Reportedly, nearly half of unique spike TCRs recognized epitopes outside B.1.351/B.1.1.7 mutations. Females made up more of the donors, who were largely white British, and clonal diversity may have come out too low.

Points on this clone: Its antigen is not identified.

Method: immunoSEQ multiplex PCR; TCRdb's copy keeps in-frame clones and lacks some. This repertoire shows 150,000 or so clones, around 90% found once; its top ten account for 5.2%. CDR1 and CDR2 (germline): LGHDT, YNNKEL (reference sequence). V dropped 6 bases and J dropped 5; count of bases not matched to a gene: 3. There are 15 residues in the CDR3. This receptor was identified in an adult in good health. The V gene is TRBV3-1 (or the pseudogene TRBV3-2), the J gene TRBJ2-2; 13 bases agree with TRBD2. The sequenced sample was peripheral blood, obtained on day 0 of AZD1222 vaccination. The CDR3 DNA is TGTGCCAGCAGTCGGACTAGCGGGAGTACCGGGGAGCTGTTTTTT. This translates into CASSRTSGSTGELFF.